This T cell receptor beta chain was found in a study of cytomegalovirus exposure and HLA in healthy donors. Study context: Early release data held around 80 million unique TCRs from HLA-typed donors.

CDR3 length equals 17 residues. V was shortened by 8 bases and J by 2 bases, with 23 bases between the two germline ends. Germline values: CDR1 SNHLY, CDR2 FYNNEI. Study-level results: Rarity characterized most TCR sequences, yet some public TCRs appeared in many donors. HLA alleles showed associations with around 15,000 TCR beta sequences in a later analysis, at a 0.05 false discovery rate.

PCR amplification relied on 60 Vbeta primers (plus 13 Jbeta primers). Sequencing used immunoSEQ multiplex PCR; TCRdb keeps in-frame clones, though not all of them. Among a few hundred thousand clones listed, approximately 80% were seen once. A note on this clone: Its antigen is as yet unknown.

The material sequenced was PBMCs. The rearrangement uses TRBV2 and TRBJ2-3, with D possibly matching TRBD2 (5 bases). This TCR derives from a woman aged 40 to 49 in good health and CMV-seronegative. In DNA, the CDR3 is TGTGCCAGCCGCTTCCCGAGGGAGCGGAAGTTCACAGATACGCAGTATTTT. The encoded protein is CASRFPRERKFTDTQYF.